This T cell receptor (beta chain) was documented in a study of T cells in Graves' hyperthyroidism and ophthalmopathy. Points from the study as a whole: In the blood, most expanded thyroid clonotypes above 0.001 appeared as well. The model foresaw ophthalmopathy a median around 6.8 months prior to onset.

For the diagnoses, clinical symptoms, serum thyroxine and TRAb, thyroid ultrasound and orbital computed tomography were used. There were TCR beta CDR3 regions amplified from RNA transcripts. A first-round RT-PCR of the TCR CDR3 used the HTBI primer set. Each CDR3 protein is one row after TCRdb ran MiXCR on the multiplex PCR reads. The sample includes 300,000 to 450,000 distinct CDR3 sequences, about 18% of them seen just once. In its sample, this clonotype was seen once. Its antigen is not identified. With V trimmed by 0 bases and J by 5 bases, 3 bases remained unmatched. Germline V gene lookup returns CDR1 SGDLS and CDR2 YYNGEE. The length of the CDR3 is 16 residues.

Sequenced material: blood. The V and J genes are TRBV9 and TRBJ2-5; 14 nucleotides agree with TRBD2. This TCR came from a young man with Graves' ophthalmopathy. Here the CDR3 reads CASSVAGTSGGETQYF. CDR3 bases: TGTGCCAGCAGCGTAGCCGGGACTAGCGGGGGTGAGACCCAGTACTTC.